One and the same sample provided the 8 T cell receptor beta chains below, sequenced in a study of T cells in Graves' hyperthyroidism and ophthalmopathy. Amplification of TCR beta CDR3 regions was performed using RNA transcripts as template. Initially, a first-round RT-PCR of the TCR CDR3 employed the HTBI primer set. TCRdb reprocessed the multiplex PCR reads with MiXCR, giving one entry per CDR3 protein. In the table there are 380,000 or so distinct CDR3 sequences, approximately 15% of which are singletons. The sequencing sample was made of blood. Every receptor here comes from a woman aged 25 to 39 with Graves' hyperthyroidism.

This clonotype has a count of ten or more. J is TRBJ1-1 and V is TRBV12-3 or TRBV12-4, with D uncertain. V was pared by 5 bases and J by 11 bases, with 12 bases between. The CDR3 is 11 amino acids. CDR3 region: CASSHGRNAFF. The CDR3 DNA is TGTGCCAGCAGTCATGGAAGGAACGCTTTCTTT.

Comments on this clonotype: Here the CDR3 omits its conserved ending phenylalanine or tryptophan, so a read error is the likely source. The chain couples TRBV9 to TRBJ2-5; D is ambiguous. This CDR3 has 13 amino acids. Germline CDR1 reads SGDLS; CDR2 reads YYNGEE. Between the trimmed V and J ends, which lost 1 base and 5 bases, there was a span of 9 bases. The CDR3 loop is CASSVRGGETQYL. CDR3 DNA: TGTGCCAGCAGCGTAAGAGGTGGCGAGACCCAGTACCTC.

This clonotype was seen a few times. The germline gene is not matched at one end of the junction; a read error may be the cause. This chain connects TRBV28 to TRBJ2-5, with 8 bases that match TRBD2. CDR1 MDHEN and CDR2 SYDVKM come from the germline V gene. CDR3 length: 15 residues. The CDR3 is CTSSFSVPGGETQYF. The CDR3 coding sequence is TGTACCAGCAGTTTCTCCGTTCCGGGAGGGGAGACCCAGTACTTC.

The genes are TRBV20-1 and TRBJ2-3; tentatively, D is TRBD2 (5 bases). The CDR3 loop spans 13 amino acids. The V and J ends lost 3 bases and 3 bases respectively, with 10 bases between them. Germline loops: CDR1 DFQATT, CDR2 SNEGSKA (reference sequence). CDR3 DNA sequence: TGCAGTGCTAGGGAGGTCGGGACAGATACGCAGTATTTT. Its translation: CSAREVGTDTQYF.

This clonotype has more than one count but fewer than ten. The CDR3 DNA reads as TGCAGCGTAAGGGGGCGTCTCTCCTACGAGCAGTACTTC. It is translated as CSVRGRLSYEQYF. The chain is built from TRBV29-1 and TRBJ2-7, with 7 bases aligning to TRBD1. Losses at the gene ends were 6 bases for V and 0 bases for J; bases not matched to a gene: 5. In germline, CDR1 is SQVTM, CDR2 ANQGSEA. This CDR3 is 13 amino acids long.

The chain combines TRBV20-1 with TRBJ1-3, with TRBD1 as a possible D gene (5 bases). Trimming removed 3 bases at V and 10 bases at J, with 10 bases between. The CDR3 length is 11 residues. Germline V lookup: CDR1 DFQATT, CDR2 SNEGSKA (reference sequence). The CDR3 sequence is CSASSEGTIYF. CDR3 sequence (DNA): TGCAGTGCTAGTTCTGAGGGGACCATATATTTT.

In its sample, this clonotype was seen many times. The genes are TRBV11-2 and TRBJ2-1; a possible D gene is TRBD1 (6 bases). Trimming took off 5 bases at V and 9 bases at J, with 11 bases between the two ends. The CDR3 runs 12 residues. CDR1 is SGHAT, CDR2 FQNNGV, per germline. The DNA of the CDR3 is TGTGCCAGCAGCCCCGGGACAATTGAGCAGTTCTTC. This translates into CASSPGTIEQFF.

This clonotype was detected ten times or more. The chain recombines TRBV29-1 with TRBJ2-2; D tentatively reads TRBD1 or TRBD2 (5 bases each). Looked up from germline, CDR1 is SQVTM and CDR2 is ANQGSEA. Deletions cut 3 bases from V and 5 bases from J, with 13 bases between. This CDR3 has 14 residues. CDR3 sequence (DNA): TGCAGCGTTGATGAGGGGAAGGGGACCGGGGAGCTGTTTTTT. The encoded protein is CSVDEGKGTGELFF.